This T cell receptor beta chain was retrieved from a study of beta chain features in type 1 diabetes. As regards this clone: The antigen remains unidentified.

The CDR3 consists of 17 residues. The germline CDR1 and CDR2 sequences are LNHNV and YYDKDF (reference sequence). V was clipped by 6 bases and J by 1 base; unmatched bases: 11. TCRB transcripts that were expressed got sequenced, as all of the isolated RNA had been reverse transcribed. Using immunoSEQ multiplex PCR, the repertoire was profiled, and TCRdb retains in-frame clones only, with some absent. The top ten hold around 0.013% of the sample, which has approximately 260,000 clones, 20% to 25% seen once. Study-level points and caveats: For Type 1 diabetes patients, all four CD4+ subsets carried TCRB CDR3s that were moderately but significantly shorter.

This clonotype originated in a woman in her thirties with type 1 diabetes. The chain links TRBV15 to TRBJ2-2, with 7 bases lining up with TRBD2. Source material: naive CD4+ T cells from blood. The CDR3 nucleotides are TGTGCCACCAGGCCGACTCGCGGGAGTTGGAACACCGGGGAGCTGTTTTTT. As protein: CATRPTRGSWNTGELFF.